This T cell receptor beta chain was documented in a study of T cells in localized non-small cell lung cancer (TCRdb year 2020). As for the study more broadly: T cell repertoires of 236 early-stage NSCLC patients were analyzed, with tumors being compared against uninvolved tumor-adjacent lungs. Of the NSCLC patients, fewer than 150 were male and approximately 110 were female, and the mean age was approximately 66 years. The cohort consisted of 200 to 250 treatment-naive NSCLC patients whose localized lung tumors had been resected.

At diagnosis, peripheral blood, uninvolved tumor-adjacent lung and tumor were collected and stored as a combination of fresh-frozen and FFPE material. For TCR repertoire profiling, the blood samples were analyzed as peripheral blood mononuclear cells. TCR beta CDR3 regions were sequenced from DNA using the immunoSEQ Assay. Under the source paper's analysis protocol: To compute T cell density, TCR beta template counts were normalized to usable DNA, which was estimated by amplifying housekeeping genes. Richness was estimated using the preseqR package, with extrapolation to 400,000 templates for PBMC samples and to 120,000 templates for tissue samples. Clonality was defined as one minus Pielou's evenness. To identify tissue-enriched TCRs, differential abundance testing was run on productive amino-acid clonotypes with a minimum total count of 5 and an alpha of 0.1. The Jaccard Index and the Morisita Overlap Index were used to measure how much the repertoires overlapped between compartments. TCR beta CDR3s were clustered by GLIPH together with public tetramer-defined viral CDR3s, and at least three viral sequences plus V-gene enrichment were required for viral motifs. The table was pulled from immuneACCESS by TCRdb, which kept in-frame rearrangements only. Such tables lose some clones; where checked, under half of the loss comes from unresolved V genes, and the rest has no known cause. V and J calls and clone size follow that table, whereas D and trimming were derived from the DNA. The table for this sample lists under 55,000 clones; roughly 90% of them were counted only once. The ten most abundant clones make up roughly 10% of the sample.

In this sample, this clone turned up once. Its cognate antigen has yet to be identified. Base qualities are missing; no much larger clone stands one base away. Study-level results and caveats: Because multi-region sequencing of the tumors was not done, intratumor heterogeneity could not be ruled out. A median of roughly 60 of the top 100 tumor clones were detected in paired uninvolved adjacent lung, and around 30 of these tumor clones were also found among the top 100 clones of the paired uninvolved adjacent lung. Because the study design was exploratory, TCR variables were selected using unadjusted p-values without false-discovery rate correction. Uninvolved tumor-adjacent lung showed the highest T cell clonality, higher than tumor, which suggests more focused antigenic responses in the uninvolved tumor-adjacent lung. Higher blood T cell density associated with longer overall survival, while higher adjacent-lung clonality associated with shorter survival.

V sheds 11 bases and J sheds 7 bases, leaving 18 bases between their ends. The CDR3 runs 13 residues from the cysteine to the phenylalanine. The CDR3 DNA has 39 bases and is translated from base 1. The germline V gene provides CDR1 SNHLY and CDR2 FYNNEI. The rearranged chain carries TRBV2 and TRBJ1-5, with the D gene not confidently named. The receptor comes from a woman aged 35 to 69 with stage II lung adenocarcinoma. The starting material was PBMCs, obtained before any cancer treatment. The CDR3: CASAGGERQPQHF. Here is the DNA: TGTGCCTCAGCGGGCGGGGAAAGACAGCCCCAGCATTTT.